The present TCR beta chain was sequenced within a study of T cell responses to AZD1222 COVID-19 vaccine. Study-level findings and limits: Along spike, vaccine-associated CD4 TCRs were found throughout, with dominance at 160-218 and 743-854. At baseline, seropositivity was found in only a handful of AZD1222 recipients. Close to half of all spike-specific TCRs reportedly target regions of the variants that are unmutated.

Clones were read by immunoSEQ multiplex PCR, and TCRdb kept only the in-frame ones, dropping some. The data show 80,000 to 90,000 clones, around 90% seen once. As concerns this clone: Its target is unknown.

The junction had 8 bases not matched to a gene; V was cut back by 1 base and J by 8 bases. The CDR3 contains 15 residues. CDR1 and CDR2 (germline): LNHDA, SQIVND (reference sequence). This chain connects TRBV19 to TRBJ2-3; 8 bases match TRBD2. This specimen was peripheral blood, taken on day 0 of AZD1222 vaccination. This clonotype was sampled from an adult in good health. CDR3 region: CASSIVPGGPITQYF. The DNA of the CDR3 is TGTGCCAGTAGTATAGTGCCGGGAGGGCCAATTACGCAGTATTTT.